The 14 T cell receptor beta chains below come from one sample, sequenced in a study of cytomegalovirus exposure and HLA in healthy donors. The PCR was carried out with 60 Vbeta primers and 13 Jbeta primers. Sequencing used immunoSEQ multiplex PCR; TCRdb keeps in-frame clones, though not all of them. This sample's table has approximately 130,000 clones. The sequencing input was PBMCs. These receptors were collected from a woman in her sixties or seventies in good health and CMV-seronegative.

Regarding this clone: This CDR3 is also generated by other DNA sequences in the sample. The chain carries TRBV27 and TRBJ2-7; D perhaps matches TRBD2 (6 bases). V gave up 2 bases and J gave up 2 bases, with 7 bases separating them. The CDR3 contains 13 residues. Germline-derived CDR1 and CDR2 are MNHEY and SMNVEV (reference sequence). The CDR3 region is CASSLGRTYEQYF. The CDR3 coding sequence is TGTGCCAGCAGTTTAGGGAGGACCTACGAGCAGTACTTC.

With regard to this clone: At one end the junction does not follow the germline gene, possibly because of a read error. V usage is TRBV7-7 and J usage is TRBJ2-5; 8 bases agree with TRBD2. The CDR3 contains 13 residues. CDR1 is SSHAT and CDR2 is FNYEAQ in the germline V gene (reference sequence). CDR3: CASTGGQEETQYF. The CDR3 DNA is TGTGCTAGCACGGGGGGGCAAGAAGAGACCCAGTACTTC. Full variable domain (remainder filled in from reference TRBV7-7 and TRBJ2-5): GAGVSQSPRYKVTKRGQDVTLRCDPISSHATLYWYQQALGQGPEFLTYFNYEAQPDKSGLPSDRFSAERPEGSISTLTIQRTEQRDSAMYRCASTGGQEETQYFGPGTRLLVL.

As DNA, the CDR3 is TGTGCCAGCAGCTCCGAGGGTCCCACTGAAGCTTTCTTT. This gives the protein CASSSEGPTEAFF. The rearrangement links TRBV7-9 to TRBJ1-1, with no clear D. Germline assignment: CDR1 SEHNR and CDR2 FQNEAQ (reference sequence). CDR3 length: 13 amino acids. Trimming removed 4 bases at V and 4 bases at J, with 10 bases between.

V and J are TRBV28 and TRBJ1-5; D is unclear. CDR3 size: 12 residues. Between the trimmed V and J ends, which lost 9 bases and 6 bases, there was a span of 12 bases. Germline CDR1 is MDHEN and CDR2 is SYDVKM. The CDR3, as DNA: TGTGCCAGTTATGTTCCGGGTCAGCCCCAGCATTTT. Its translation: CASYVPGQPQHF.

The chain links TRBV28 to TRBJ2-7; no firm D call. Germline V gives CDR1 MDHEN, CDR2 SYDVKM. Trimming stripped 6 bases from V and 3 bases from J, with 12 bases between. The length of the CDR3 is 13 residues. The CDR3 nucleotides read TGTGCCAGCAGCTATCGGGTCTACTACGAGCAGTACTTC. It specifies CASSYRVYYEQYF.

J is TRBJ2-7 and V is TRBV9; no definite D call. The CDR3 loop spans 16 amino acids. The V end lost 4 bases, the J end lost 3 bases, and 20 bases lay between the germline ends. CDR1 and CDR2 (germline): SGDLS, YYNGEE. CDR3 nucleotide sequence: TGTGCCAGCAGCAAAGAGGCACCATCCAGACTCTACGAGCAGTACTTC. This sequence encodes CASSKEAPSRLYEQYF.

The chain links TRBV18 to TRBJ1-1; no clear D gene. Trimming cost V 4 bases and J 3 bases, with 6 bases left between them. The CDR3 covers 12 residues. Germline CDR1 is KGHSH and CDR2 is LQKENI. CDR3 nucleotide sequence: TGTGCCAGCTCACGGACTGACACTGAAGCTTTCTTT. Amino acid sequence: CASSRTDTEAFF. Combining the CDR3 with reference TRBV18 and TRBJ1-1 gives the whole variable domain NAGVMQNPRHLVRRRGQEARLRCSPMKGHSHVYWYRQLPEEGLKFMVYLQKENIIDESGMPKERFSAEFPKEGPSILRIQQVVRGDSAAYFCASSRTDTEAFFGQGTRLTVV.

V and J are TRBV7-9 and TRBJ2-1, with no clear D. Germline V gives CDR1 SEHNR, CDR2 FQNEAQ (reference sequence). The CDR3 covers 14 residues. The V and J ends lost 5 bases and 6 bases respectively, with 14 bases between them. The CDR3: CASSGAESRNEQFF. In DNA form, the CDR3 reads TGTGCCAGCAGCGGAGCAGAGTCTCGCAATGAGCAGTTCTTC.

In nucleotides, the CDR3 is TGTGCCAGCAGTTTCCCGGGACAGGGTACCGGGGAGCTGTTTTTT. Encoded protein: CASSFPGQGTGELFF. The chain combines TRBV27 with TRBJ2-2; 9 positions match TRBD1. CDR1 is MNHEY, CDR2 SMNVEV, per germline (reference sequence). After removal of 3 bases from V and 5 bases from J, the junction contained 4 bases not matched to a gene. CDR3 length equals 15 residues.

The chain uses TRBV29-1 and TRBJ2-1, with 7 bases aligning to TRBD1. V gave up 3 bases and J gave up 12 bases; unmatched junction bases: 11. Germline assignment: CDR1 SQVTM and CDR2 ANQGSEA. The CDR3 contains 13 residues. CDR3 sequence (DNA): TGCAGCGTTGACCTGAGACAGGGTTCAGGGCAGTTCTTC. Its translation is CSVDLRQGSGQFF.

This sequence joins TRBV5-1 and TRBJ2-2; TRBD1 aligns across 8 bases. V shed 0 bases, J shed 7 bases, and the junction held 5 bases outside the gene matches. The CDR3 consists of 15 residues. The germline gives CDR1 SGHRS, CDR2 YFSETQ. The CDR3 sequence is CASSLDRGLGGELFF. Here the CDR3 DNA reads TGCGCCAGCAGCTTGGACAGGGGGTTAGGCGGGGAGCTGTTTTTT.

The gene calls are TRBV28 and TRBJ1-4; D gene ambiguous. V was cut by 2 bases and J by 6 bases, with 10 bases left in between. The CDR3 is 14 amino acids. Germline V gives CDR1 MDHEN, CDR2 SYDVKM. The CDR3, as DNA: TGTGCCAGCAGTTTAATCCAGATTCATGAAAAACTGTTTTTT. Protein: CASSLIQIHEKLFF.

This chain connects TRBV28 to TRBJ2-1; tentative D call: TRBD1 (5 bases). This CDR3 has 14 residues. CDR1 and CDR2 (germline): MDHEN, SYDVKM. Trimming cost V 3 bases and J 1 base, with 7 bases left between them. This CDR3 is CASSLTASYNEQFF. The CDR3 DNA reads TGTGCCAGCAGTTTGACAGCGTCCTACAATGAGCAGTTCTTC.

The CDR3 bases are TGTGCCACCAGCAGAAATCTTAACTATGGCTACACCTTC. It translates to CATSRNLNYGYTF. The chain has TRBV6-5 and TRBJ1-2, with D unclear. The length of the CDR3 is 13 residues. CDR1 and CDR2 from the germline V gene are MNHEY and SVGAGI. Trimming removed 10 bases from V and 1 base from J, with 13 bases in between.